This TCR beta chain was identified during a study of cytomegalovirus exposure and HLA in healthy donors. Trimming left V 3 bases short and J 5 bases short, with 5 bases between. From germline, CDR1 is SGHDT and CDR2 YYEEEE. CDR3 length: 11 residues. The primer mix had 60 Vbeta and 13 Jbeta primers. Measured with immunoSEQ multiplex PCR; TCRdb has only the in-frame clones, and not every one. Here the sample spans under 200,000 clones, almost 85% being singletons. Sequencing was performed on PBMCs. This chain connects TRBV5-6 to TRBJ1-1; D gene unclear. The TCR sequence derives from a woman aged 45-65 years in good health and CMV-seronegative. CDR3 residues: CASSYSTEAFF. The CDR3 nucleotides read TGTGCCAGCAGCTACTCTACTGAAGCTTTCTTT.